This T cell receptor (beta chain) was captured in a study of cytomegalovirus exposure and HLA in healthy donors. Study-level results: The analysis excluded some indistinguishable V segments, including TRBV6-2 and TRBV6-3. Altogether, 150 to 200 TCR beta chains were recorded as cytomegalovirus-associated. Many donors carried some public TCRs, although rarity characterized most TCR sequences.

For this clone: Its antigen remains unidentified.

The CDR3 runs 13 residues. Germline CDR1 SEHNR, CDR2 FQNEAQ (reference sequence). With 9 bases removed from V and 2 bases from J, the gap between germline ends came to 11 bases. 13 Jbeta primers and 60 Vbeta primers were used for the PCR. Here immunoSEQ multiplex PCR was the method, and the copy in TCRdb shows in-frame clones only, minus some. The sample includes under 200,000 clones, around 78% seen only once; the top ten take about 14%. The rearrangement links TRBV7-9 to TRBJ2-1, with unresolved D. This TCR was recovered from a woman aged 25 to 39 in good health and CMV-seropositive. Material for sequencing was PBMCs. The CDR3 DNA reads as TGTGCCAGTGTCAGCGAAGCCTACAATGAGCAGTTCTTC. This translates into CASVSEAYNEQFF.